Listed here is a single TCR beta chain. Indicated time point: baseline pretreatment blood. Noted treatment: 15 Gy SBRT to primary tumor, nephrectomy 4 weeks later. Assay: immunoSEQ multiplex PCR; the TCRdb copy retains only in-frame clones and omits some. The sample holds tens of thousands of clones, around 80% seen once. The CDR3 runs to 14 residues. Trimming pared 1 base from V and 5 bases from J, leaving 10 bases between. The germline V gene has CDR1 SGDLS and CDR2 YYNGEE. This entry comes from a study of radiation and T cells in renal cell carcinoma. The sample consisted of blood, taken from a patient whose treatment included radiotherapy and nephrectomy. The TCR comes from a man in his sixties with renal cell carcinoma. The rearrangement joins TRBV9 to TRBJ2-1; weak D call: TRBD2 (6 bases). The DNA for the CDR3 is TGTGCCAGCAGCGTACGGGGCGGGGACAATGAGCAGTTCTTC. Translation: CASSVRGGDNEQFF.